One sample yielded the 11 T cell receptor beta chains listed below, sequenced in a study of Ad26.COV2.S vaccination and SARS-CoV-2 variants (dated by TCRdb to the early 2020s). Interpreted using the paper, the time point label stands for: individuals recovered from natural SARS-CoV-2 infection. The library was generated by the immunoSEQ multiplex PCR assay. TCRdb took over this immuneACCESS table, retaining in-frame rearrangements with V and J assigned. Such tables are incomplete; in checked studies, under half of the missing clones stem from an unresolved V gene, and the remainder is unexplained. The sample table records approximately 340,000 clones; roughly 94% of these occur just once. About 3.9% of the sample comes from the top ten. Sequenced here: peripheral blood, sampled after recovery from COVID-19. These TCRs come from a human donor who had recovered from COVID-19.

The chain is built from TRBV6-1 and TRBJ2-7; D is possibly TRBD2 (5 bases). The CDR3 spans 16 residues. Trimming cost V 3 bases and J 3 bases, with 18 bases left between them. CDR1 and CDR2 (germline): MNHNS, SASEGT. The CDR3 nucleotides read TGTGCCAGCAGTGAGCAGGTGATAGGGAGTCTCTACGAGCAGTACTTC. Translating gives CASSEQVIGSLYEQYF.

The chain carries TRBV5-5 and TRBJ2-7, with a weak D call TRBD1 (6 bases). Germline V CDR1 and CDR2: SGHKS, YYEKEE (reference sequence). The CDR3 covers 15 residues. V was clipped by 0 bases and J by 4 bases, with 14 bases between them. The CDR3 loop is CASSLDGQPLYEQYF. The CDR3 nucleotides are TGTGCCAGCAGCTTGGATGGACAGCCCTTGTACGAGCAGTACTTC.

This CDR3 reads CASSQGITNQPQHF. CDR3 nucleotide sequence: TGCGCCAGCAGCCAAGGTATAACCAATCAGCCCCAGCATTTT. The rearrangement uses TRBV4-1 and TRBJ1-5; D not certain. V lost 1 base and J 3 bases, leaving 7 bases between the germline ends. Germline-derived CDR1 and CDR2 are MGHRA and YSYEKL. The CDR3 consists of 14 residues.

This clone was seen once. The V gene is TRBV6-2 or TRBV6-3, the J gene TRBJ2-1, with 10 bases that match TRBD2. V lost 0 bases and J lost 0; bases outside the gene matches: 14. The CDR3 contains 21 residues. From germline, CDR1 is MNHEY and CDR2 SVGEGT. The DNA of the CDR3 is TGTGCCAGCAGTTACTCCCTAACCGGGACTAGCGTTACCAGCTCCTACAATGAGCAGTTCTTC. This sequence encodes CASSYSLTGTSVTSSYNEQFF.

The chain links TRBV7-8 to TRBJ1-1; D is undetermined. This CDR3 region has 15 residues. Germline CDR1 and CDR2: SGHVS and FQNEAQ. Trimming took 1 base from V and 1 from J, leaving 10 bases between them. Here the CDR3 DNA reads TGTGCCAGCAGCTTAGGAGGAAACAGGAACACTGAAGCTTTCTTT. It specifies CASSLGGNRNTEAFF.

J is TRBJ2-1 and V is TRBV5-4; D is unresolved. V was pared by 1 base and J by 3 bases, with 8 bases between. Germline V CDR1 and CDR2: SGHNT, YYREEE (reference sequence). This CDR3 contains 14 residues. CDR3 amino acids: CASSLSGLYNEQFF. The CDR3 region has the DNA TGTGCCAGCAGCTTGTCAGGCCTCTACAATGAGCAGTTCTTC.

This chain connects TRBV5-1 to TRBJ2-5; perhaps TRBD2 as D (7 bases). This CDR3 contains 13 residues. Germline assignment: CDR1 SGHRS and CDR2 YFSETQ. The ends were cut back, 5 bases at V and 2 bases at J, with 10 bases in the middle. The DNA of the CDR3 is TGCGCCAGCAGAAGGGGGGGTCAAGAGACCCAGTACTTC. This codes for CASRRGGQETQYF.

This chain uses TRBV5-1 with TRBJ2-1; maybe TRBD2 (6 bases). V dropped 7 bases and J dropped 3 bases, with 17 bases sitting between them. CDR3 length equals 15 residues. CDR1 and CDR2 from the germline V gene are SGHRS and YFSETQ. CDR3 in amino acids: CASVSTGTGYNEQFF. For the CDR3, the DNA is TGCGCCAGCGTTTCTACTGGGACTGGCTACAATGAGCAGTTCTTC.

This chain connects TRBV29-1 to TRBJ1-1, with 8 bases matching TRBD1. V was clipped by 6 bases and J by 1 base; unmatched bases: 7. Germline loops: CDR1 SQVTM, CDR2 ANQGSEA. The length of the CDR3 is 14 residues. The CDR3 nucleotides are TGCAGCGTCACCCTAGGGACAGGGAACACTGAAGCTTTCTTT. Translated, it gives CSVTLGTGNTEAFF.

This clone occurred once. V is TRBV6-2 or TRBV6-3 and J is TRBJ1-1, with D maybe TRBD1 (5 bases). V was cut by 3 bases and J by 0 bases, with 8 bases left in between. Germline V CDR1 and CDR2: MNHEY, SVGEGT. CDR3 length: 14 amino acids. As DNA, the CDR3 is TGTGCCAGCAGTTATGGGGGATTGAACACTGAAGCTTTCTTT. This translates into CASSYGGLNTEAFF.

CDR3 DNA sequence: TGTGCCAGCAGCTCTTATACTAGCGGGGGCTCCTACAATGAGCAGTTCTTC. Translating gives CASSSYTSGGSYNEQFF. This chain uses TRBV6-2 or TRBV6-3 with TRBJ2-1, with TRBD2 matching 11 bases. With V trimmed by 6 bases and J by 0 bases, 7 bases remained unmatched. CDR3 length: 17 residues. Germline lookup yields CDR1 MNHEY and CDR2 SVGEGT.